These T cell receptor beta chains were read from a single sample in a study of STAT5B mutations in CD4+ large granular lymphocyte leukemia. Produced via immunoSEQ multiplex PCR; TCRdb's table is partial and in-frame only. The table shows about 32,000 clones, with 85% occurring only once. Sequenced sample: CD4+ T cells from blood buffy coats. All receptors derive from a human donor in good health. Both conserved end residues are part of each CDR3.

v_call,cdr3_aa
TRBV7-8,CASSLVGDGTRPQHF
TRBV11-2,CASSRRYMNTEAFF
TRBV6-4,CASSVSPGQGNYGYTF
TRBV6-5,CASSYAKAGTYNEQFF
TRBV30,CASQGYGNTIYF
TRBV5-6,CASSWRRFSGNSGANVLTF
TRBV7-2,CASSLAASPYTGSRGNTIYF
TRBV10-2,CASSEAMAQYF
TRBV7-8,CASSFRPGQGYEQYF
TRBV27,CASSLRVGEKLFF
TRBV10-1,CASSEDSFGQYF
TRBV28,CASSSPQGRGYTGELFF
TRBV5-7,CASTYAGFSYEQYF
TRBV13,CASSFQGGANVLTF
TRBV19,CASSIRTGGRGDEQFF
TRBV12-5,CASGLEYNEQFF
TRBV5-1,CASSSQGQYTEAFF
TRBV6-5,CASSYSQGNQPQHF
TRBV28,CASSLLAISGNTIYF
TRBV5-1,CASSPRGGSTDTQYF
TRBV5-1,CASTPGVSMNTEAFF
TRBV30,CAWSVLGGNQPQHF
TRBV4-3,CASSQDLGRTYEQYF
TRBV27,CASSFSPDSFSYEQYF
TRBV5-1,CASSLGAPRAETQYF
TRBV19,CASSRTSGSLEQFF
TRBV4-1,CASRQGRGQETQYF
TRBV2,CASSGGRANVLTF
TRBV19,CASSNRGGDSGANVLTF
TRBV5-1,CASSLSGLSGDIQYF
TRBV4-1,CASSQPGGGRNEKLFF
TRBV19,CASSMARTGNEQFF
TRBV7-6,CASSLQSSGPNEQFF
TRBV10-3,CAISDLGTGDGYTF
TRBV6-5,CASSYLSSSYNEQFF
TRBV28,CASSPPQGARTGELFF
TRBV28,CASIGGIYGYTF
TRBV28,CASSPLGYGYTF
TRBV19,CASMDGNQPQHF
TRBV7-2,CASRPTSTYEQYF
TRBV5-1,CASSGISGVNEQFF
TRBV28,CASSGAGTGASGNTEAFF
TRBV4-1,CASSLTSGIKPDEQFF
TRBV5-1,CASSSGLALYEQYF
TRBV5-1,CASSLEIAATDTQYF